This T cell receptor beta chain appears in the sequencing data of a study of T cell responses to AZD1222 COVID-19 vaccine. Clones were sequenced by immunoSEQ multiplex PCR, and TCRdb holds only the in-frame ones, with some missing. The data contain under 200,000 clones, about 92% of them singletons. Trimming took off 6 bases at V and 2 bases at J, with 14 bases between the two ends. Germline V CDR1 and CDR2: SEHNR, FQNEAQ (reference sequence). The CDR3 runs to 14 residues. Whole-study findings and limits: Unmutated variant regions reportedly attract nearly half of all spike-specific TCRs. CD4 TCRs linked to vaccination spanned spike, dominating at 160-218 and 743-854. Repertoires were sampled only after the peak T cell response. Clonal diversity was possibly underestimated, and the donors were mostly white British, with more females.

Turning to this clone: Its antigen is undetermined.

The sequence came from an adult who received the MenACWY meningococcal vaccine as a control. Source: peripheral blood, taken 28 days after the second dose of the MenACWY control vaccine. The chain employs TRBV7-9 and TRBJ2-7, with a weak D call TRBD1 (5 bases). For the CDR3, the DNA is TGTGCCAGCAGATATTCCGACAGTACCTACGAGCAGTACTTC. Translating it yields CASRYSDSTYEQYF.